This passage covers 25 T cell receptor beta chains from one sample sequenced in a study of blood T cell repertoires in COVID-19. The protocol was immunoSEQ multiplex PCR, while the TCRdb copy is restricted to in-frame clones and leaves out a portion. The profile covers about 220,000 clones, with approximately 85% appearing a single time and approximately 2.4% taken by the ten largest. The sample consisted of peripheral blood. Receptors were obtained from a woman between 65 and 79 years old with COVID-19, enrolled during active disease.

This rearrangement joins TRBV2 to TRBJ2-4, with no clear D. CDR1 and CDR2 (germline): SNHLY, FYNNEI. Trimming pared 2 bases from V and 0 bases from J, leaving 23 bases between. The CDR3 has 20 residues. CDR3 bases: TGTGCCAGCAGTGAAAACACCTTATGGAATAGCAAACTAGCCAAAAACATTCAGTACTTC. It yields the protein CASSENTLWNSKLAKNIQYF.

The chain combines TRBV5-8 with TRBJ2-3; 7 nucleotides line up with TRBD2. CDR1 SGHTS and CDR2 YDEGEE come from the germline V gene. This CDR3 is built from 16 residues. Trimming removed 0 bases from V and 1 base from J; junction bases left unmatched: 5. Written as DNA, the CDR3 is TGTGCCAGCAGCTTGGCGGTGGCGGGGGGCACAGATACGCAGTATTTT. Translating it yields CASSLAVAGGTDTQYF. The variable domain in full, with the rest retrieved from reference TRBV5-8 and TRBJ2-3, is EAGVTQSPTHLIKTRGQQATLRCSPISGHTSVYWYQQALGLGLQFLLWYDEGEERNRGNFPPRFSGRQFPNYSSELNVNALELEDSALYLCASSLAVAGGTDTQYFGPGTRLTVL.

DNA for the CDR3: TGTGCCAGCACTCCTGCTGGACTTCGGGATGGCTACACCTTC. It yields the protein CASTPAGLRDGYTF. The chain recombines TRBV27 with TRBJ1-2; D remains unclear. Trimming took 7 bases from V and 6 from J, leaving 18 bases between them. This CDR3 spans 14 amino acids. Germline CDR1 reads MNHEY; CDR2 reads SMNVEV (reference sequence).

The V and J genes are TRBV7-9 and TRBJ2-7; a possible D gene is TRBD1 (6 bases). The CDR3 runs 14 residues. CDR1 is SEHNR, CDR2 FQNEAQ, per germline (reference sequence). Between the trimmed V and J ends, which lost 4 bases and 3 bases, there was a span of 13 bases. The CDR3 DNA reads TGTGCCAGCAGCTCTTCTCAGGGGATCTACGAGCAGTACTTC. Its protein product is CASSSSQGIYEQYF.

V is TRBV5-4 and J is TRBJ1-4; no reliable D call. The V end lost 1 base, the J end lost 7 bases, and 14 bases lay between the germline ends. The CDR3 runs to 15 residues. Germline V gene sequence: CDR1 SGHNT, CDR2 YYREEE (reference sequence). In DNA, the CDR3 is TGTGCCAGCAGCTTGAACGCGGGCCGGGGTGAAAAACTGTTTTTT. As protein: CASSLNAGRGEKLFF.

The chain uses TRBV10-3 and TRBJ1-2; TRBD1 matches 9 bases. The germline CDR1 and CDR2 sequences are ENHRY and SYGVKD. This CDR3 has 14 residues. Unmatched junction bases numbered 6, after V lost 8 bases and J lost 2 bases. The CDR3 DNA follows: TGTGCCATCGGGGGACAGGGCTCAAACTATGGCTACACCTTC. Translated, it gives CAIGGQGSNYGYTF.

The chain recombines TRBV7-2 with TRBJ1-2, with D perhaps TRBD1 (6 bases). Germline V gives CDR1 SGHTA, CDR2 FQGNSA. The V end lost 2 bases, the J end lost 6 bases, and 16 bases lay between the germline ends. CDR3 length: 15 residues. The chain's CDR3 is CASSLFFAGANGYTF. The CDR3, as DNA: TGTGCCAGCAGCTTATTCTTCGCGGGGGCGAATGGCTACACCTTC.

This chain uses TRBV5-1 with TRBJ2-1; 16 nucleotides line up with TRBD2. In germline, CDR1 is SGHRS, CDR2 YFSETQ. This CDR3 is 20 amino acids long. J lost 6 bases, V lost 0 bases, and 12 bases had no gene match. CDR3 DNA: TGCGCCAGCAGCTTGGCGGGACTAGCGGGAGGGCCTTTTCTCGTCAATGAGCAGTTCTTC. This sequence encodes CASSLAGLAGGPFLVNEQFF.

The chain carries TRBV11-2 and TRBJ2-7; D not certain. The CDR3 runs to 14 residues. V lost 2 bases to trimming and J lost 4 bases, with 12 bases between them. Germline loops: CDR1 SGHAT, CDR2 FQNNGV. The CDR3: CASSLSSKWYEQYF. The CDR3 DNA reads as TGTGCCAGCAGCTTAAGCTCAAAATGGTACGAGCAGTACTTC.

CDR3: CSASGRNTEAFF. The CDR3 DNA reads TGCAGTGCTAGTGGCAGAAACACTGAAGCTTTCTTT. This chain connects TRBV20-1 to TRBJ1-1; D is unresolved. V lost 3 bases, J lost 2 bases, and 7 bases lay in between. CDR1 and CDR2 from the germline V gene are DFQATT and SNEGSKA (reference sequence). The CDR3 runs to 12 residues.

This rearrangement joins TRBV24-1 to TRBJ1-5, with D tentatively TRBD1 (5 bases). Germline CDR1 KGHDR, CDR2 SFDVKD. There are 13 residues in the CDR3. V was cut by 7 bases and J by 7 bases, with 13 bases left in between. The CDR3 is CATREGQGQPQHF. DNA of the CDR3: TGTGCCACCAGGGAAGGGCAGGGACAGCCCCAGCATTTT.

This chain joins TRBV11-2 and TRBJ2-5; weak D call: TRBD2 (5 bases). Trimming took off 4 bases at V and 2 bases at J, with 17 bases between the two ends. The CDR3 has 16 amino acids. Germline values: CDR1 SGHAT, CDR2 FQNNGV. CDR3 in DNA: TGTGCCAGCAGCTCCCCCCTAGCCGCCTTTCAAGAGACCCAGTACTTC. Translated, it gives CASSSPLAAFQETQYF.

The rearrangement uses TRBV7-9 and TRBJ1-1, with D perhaps matching TRBD1 (6 bases). V shed 1 base and J shed 3 bases, with 12 bases lying between them. CDR3 length: 15 amino acids. Germline V gene lookup returns CDR1 SEHNR and CDR2 FQNEAQ (reference sequence). The CDR3 loop is CASSLGQGLDTEAFF. The CDR3 region has the DNA TGTGCCAGCAGCTTAGGTCAGGGGTTGGACACTGAAGCTTTCTTT.

The gene calls are TRBV5-4 and TRBJ1-1; D remains ambiguous. Germline V gene lookup returns CDR1 SGHNT and CDR2 YYREEE (reference sequence). This CDR3 contains 13 residues. V lost 4 bases and J lost 6, with 13 bases in between. This CDR3 is CASSLTSTPEAFF. The CDR3 nucleotides are TGTGCCAGCAGCCTCACAAGTACCCCTGAAGCTTTCTTT.

This clone has only one observation. The J gene is TRBJ2-1, the V gene TRBV29-1; D remains unclear. This CDR3 comprises 12 residues. V shed 5 bases and J shed 4 bases, with 9 bases lying between them. Germline V lookup: CDR1 SQVTM, CDR2 ANQGSEA. The CDR3 region is CSVQQTYNEQFF. In DNA, the CDR3 is TGCAGCGTTCAACAGACATACAATGAGCAGTTCTTC.

This rearrangement joins TRBV2 to TRBJ1-1, with D tentatively TRBD1 (5 bases). V was clipped by 1 base and J by 5 bases, with 11 bases between them. The germline V gene encodes CDR1 SNHLY and CDR2 FYNNEI. This CDR3 has 14 residues. As DNA, the CDR3 is TGTGCCAGCAGTGAAGAAGGGGTAAGGACTGAAGCTTTCTTT. As protein: CASSEEGVRTEAFF.

The chain joins TRBV7-9 to TRBJ2-7; 7 bases match TRBD2. The CDR3 consists of 14 residues. CDR1 and CDR2 (germline): SEHNR, FQNEAQ (reference sequence). Unmatched junction bases numbered 6, after V lost 3 bases and J lost 4 bases. CDR3 nucleotides: TGTGCCAGCAGCTTTTGGCGGGAGCCATACGAGCAGTACTTC. Residues: CASSFWREPYEQYF.

The chain joins TRBV19 to TRBJ2-1, with TRBD2 matching 7 bases. The CDR3 has 17 amino acids. The trim removed 2 bases at V and 8 bases at J, leaving 15 bases unmatched. Per the germline V gene, CDR1 is LNHDA and CDR2 is SQIVND (reference sequence). CDR3: CASSIIAGGSGLDEQFF. DNA of the CDR3: TGTGCCAGTAGTATAATAGCTGGCGGGAGCGGCTTGGATGAGCAGTTCTTC.

This chain connects TRBV4-1 to TRBJ1-1; no firm D call. Germline V gene data show CDR1 as MGHRA and CDR2 as YSYEKL. This CDR3 has 15 amino acids. Trimming removed 1 base at V and 5 bases at J, with 14 bases between. CDR3 sequence (DNA): TGCGCCAGCAGCCAAGTGTTACGGGGAAAGACTGAAGCTTTCTTT. Translating gives CASSQVLRGKTEAFF.

The chain carries TRBV5-1 and TRBJ1-1; no reliable D call. Between the trimmed V and J ends, which lost 7 bases and 3 bases, there was a span of 10 bases. The CDR3 sequence is 12 residues long. Germline V gene lookup returns CDR1 SGHRS and CDR2 YFSETQ. The CDR3 protein is CASGPRDTEAFF. CDR3 nucleotides: TGCGCCAGCGGGCCTCGCGACACTGAAGCTTTCTTT.

V usage is TRBV20-1 and J usage is TRBJ2-7; 7 nucleotides match TRBD1. The CDR3 has 11 residues. CDR1 is DFQATT, CDR2 SNEGSKA, per germline (reference sequence). In nucleotides, the CDR3 is TGCAGCCCCCGTAACAGGGGCGAGCAGTACTTC. This encodes CSPRNRGEQYF.

This chain uses TRBV14 with TRBJ1-1; no clear D gene. Trimming removed 2 bases from V and 2 bases from J, with 6 bases in between. Germline CDR1 reads SGHDN; CDR2 reads FVKESK. There are 13 residues in the CDR3. The CDR3 spells CASSQNINTEAFF. The CDR3 DNA reads as TGTGCCAGCAGCCAAAATATTAACACTGAAGCTTTCTTT.

The chain combines TRBV4-3 with TRBJ2-3; 10 nucleotides agree with TRBD2. Germline loops: CDR1 LGHNA, CDR2 YSLEER. The CDR3 sequence is 17 residues long. After removal of 4 bases from V and 6 bases from J, the junction contained 13 bases not matched to a gene. Here the CDR3 DNA reads TGCGCCAGCAGCCCCTCATACTCAAGCGGGGGGGTCGATACGCAGTATTTT. This codes for CASSPSYSSGGVDTQYF.

This clone was detected a few times. V is TRBV9 and J is TRBJ2-3; 8 positions agree with TRBD2. The trim removed 4 bases at V and 4 bases at J, leaving 8 bases unmatched. CDR1 SGDLS and CDR2 YYNGEE come from the germline V gene. CDR3 length: 15 amino acids. Here the CDR3 reads CASSPTGGPPDTQYF. DNA of the CDR3: TGTGCCAGCAGCCCTACGGGGGGGCCGCCAGATACGCAGTATTTT.

This clone was found once. CDR3 sequence: CASSPSGSREQFF. The CDR3 DNA sequence: TGCGCCAGCAGCCCTAGCGGGAGCCGCGAGCAGTTCTTC. This chain links TRBV5-1 with TRBJ2-1; 10 bases align to TRBD2. The J segment lost 10 bases and the V segment lost 4 bases, leaving 5 bases of the junction unmatched. Germline V gene lookup returns CDR1 SGHRS and CDR2 YFSETQ. The CDR3 length is 13 residues.